Listed below are T cell receptor beta chains from one sample, sequenced in a study of blood T cell repertoires in COVID-19. The data were produced by immunoSEQ multiplex PCR, yet TCRdb's version contains in-frame clones alone and is incomplete. The table has about 260,000 clones, roughly 80% seen once. Sample: peripheral blood. The receptors stem from a woman in her fifties or sixties who had recovered from COVID-19. Each CDR3 is given with its conserved first and last residue. A D gene is named only where the DNA matches it firmly. Clone size, where shown, is once, few, many, or a class for clones that have expanded.

v_call	cdr3_length	j_call	clone_size	d_call	cdr3_nt	cdr3_aa
TRBV6-2/TRBV6-3	18	TRBJ2-3	few	TRBD2	TGTGCCAGCAGTTTTCGAACCGGACTAGCGGGAGTTTCAGATACGCAGTATTTT	CASSFRTGLAGVSDTQYF
TRBV6-6	13	TRBJ1-1	NA	NA	TGTGCCAGCAGCCTTAACCGCGACAGGGAAGCTTTCTTT	CASSLNRDREAFF
TRBV19	16	TRBJ2-1	NA	TRBD2	TGTGCCAGTAGATCCTCTAGCGGGAGTTTTGTAGGTGAGCAGTTCTTC	CASRSSSGSFVGEQFF
TRBV25-1	16	TRBJ2-2	NA	TRBD2	TGTGCCAGCAGTGAATCAGGGACTAGCGGACTCGGGGAGCTGTTTTTT	CASSESGTSGLGELFF
TRBV5-1	13	TRBJ1-3	few	NA	TGCGCCAGCAGCTTGGGGGAGCCGGACCCCATATATTTT	CASSLGEPDPIYF
TRBV7-9	15	TRBJ2-5	NA	TRBD1	TGTGCCAGCAGCAATCAGGGGGCCTGGGTGGAGACCCAGTACTTC	CASSNQGAWVETQYF
TRBV9	14	TRBJ1-3	NA	NA	TGTGCCAGCAGTTTCGAGCACTCTGGAAACACCATATATTTT	CASSFEHSGNTIYF
TRBV7-2	13	TRBJ2-7	NA	NA	TGTGCCAGCAGTCCCTGGCGGTCCTACGAGCAGTACTTC	CASSPWRSYEQYF
TRBV27	15	TRBJ2-5	NA	NA	TGTGCCAGCAGGCTGGGGAGGGGGGGCGCAGAGACCCAGTACTTC	CASRLGRGGAETQYF
TRBV28	15	TRBJ1-4	once	TRBD1	TGTGCCAGCAGGGGGGGACAGGGGTTTGGGGAAAAACTGTTTTTT	CASRGGQGFGEKLFF
TRBV12-3/TRBV12-4	13	TRBJ1-1	NA	TRBD1	TGTGCCAGCAGCAGTACCGGGACAGGGGAAGCTTTCTTT	CASSSTGTGEAFF
TRBV7-3	14	TRBJ2-2	NA	NA	TGTGCCAGCATGGCAGGGGACCTCACCGGGGAGCTGTTTTTT	CASMAGDLTGELFF
TRBV4-3	19	TRBJ2-3	NA	TRBD2	TGCGCCAGCAGCCAAGGGCTCCGAGCGGGGGCCAACCCCACAGATACGCAGTATTTT	CASSQGLRAGANPTDTQYF
TRBV18	15	TRBJ1-2	NA	TRBD1	TGTGCCAGCTCACCACCAGGGACAGACCTTTATGGCTACACCTTC	CASSPPGTDLYGYTF
TRBV6-1	14	TRBJ1-4	NA	NA	TGTGCCAGCAGCTTTGGGTCCGGAGGAGAAAAACTGTTTTTT	CASSFGSGGEKLFF
TRBV6-5	14	TRBJ2-1	NA	TRBD2	TGTGCCAGCAGTAGCGGGAGCGCCTACAATGAGCAGTTCTTC	CASSSGSAYNEQFF
TRBV5-6	17	TRBJ2-5	NA	TRBD2	TGTGCCAGCAGCTTCGGACTAGCGGGACTCGTAACAGGGACCCAGTACTTC	CASSFGLAGLVTGTQYF